This TCR beta chain was documented in a study of blood T cell repertoires in COVID-19. Across the whole study: Acute and convalescent COVID-19 samples came from the United States, Italy and Spain. Sample material is recorded as cDNA or gDNA derived from T cells, B-cell-depleted T cells, or PBMCs.

V was pared by 3 bases and J by 5 bases, with 4 bases between. Germline V gene sequence: CDR1 MDHEN, CDR2 SYDVKM. This CDR3 has 12 amino acids. Original data processing: Scientists estimated how many nucleated cells there were by amplifying reference gene primers. Method: immunoSEQ multiplex PCR; TCRdb's copy keeps in-frame clones and lacks some. The DNA gave D and trimming, while V, J and clone size come from that table. The top ten clones hold more than 5% of a sample with 150,000 to 200,000 clones, around 88% of them seen once. What was sequenced was peripheral blood. The sequence derives from a human donor in a cohort sampled during active COVID-19. The chain links TRBV28 to TRBJ2-2, with D unresolved. DNA of the CDR3: TGTGCCAGCAGTTTGCGTACCGGGGAGCTGTTTTTT. This gives the protein CASSLRTGELFF.